The present TCR beta chain was sequenced within a study of blood T cell repertoires in COVID-19. The CDR3 totals 16 residues. J was trimmed by 2 bases and V by 0 bases; bases with no gene match: 4. The germline gives CDR1 SGHRS, CDR2 YFSETQ. TCRdb keeps only in-frame clones here, not all; method: immunoSEQ multiplex PCR. The table shows hundreds of thousands of clones, with 70% to 90% occurring only once. Living in 24 US areas, the participants were between about 18 and 100 years of age. The chain couples TRBV5-1 to TRBJ1-3, with 8 bases matching TRBD1. The receptor was derived from a man between 18 and 35 years old who had recovered from COVID-19. Material: PBMCs or T cells enriched from blood (not recorded which). The CDR3 reads CASSLEGQGPGNTIYF. The CDR3 region has the DNA TGCGCCAGCAGCTTGGAAGGACAGGGTCCTGGAAACACCATATATTTT.